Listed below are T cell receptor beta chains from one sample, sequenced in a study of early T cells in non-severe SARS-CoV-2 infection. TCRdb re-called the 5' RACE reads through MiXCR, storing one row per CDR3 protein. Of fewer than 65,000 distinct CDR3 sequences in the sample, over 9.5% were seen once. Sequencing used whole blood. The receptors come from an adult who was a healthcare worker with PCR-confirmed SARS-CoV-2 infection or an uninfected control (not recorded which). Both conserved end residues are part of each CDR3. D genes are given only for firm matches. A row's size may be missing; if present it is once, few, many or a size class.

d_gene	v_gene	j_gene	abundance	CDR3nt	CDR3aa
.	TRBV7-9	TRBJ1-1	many	TGTGCCAGCAGCTCCCGGGGCACTGAAGCTTTCTTT	CASSSRGTEAFF
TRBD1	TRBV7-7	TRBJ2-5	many	TGTGCCAGCAGTCAAGGCCGGGACAGGGCAGGGACCCAGTACTTC	CASSQGRDRAGTQYF
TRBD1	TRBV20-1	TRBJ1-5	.	TGCAGTGCTAGAGATTACCGGGACAGGGTGGAGGGACAGCCCCAGCATTTT	CSARDYRDRVEGQPQHF
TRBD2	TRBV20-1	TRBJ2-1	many	TGCAGTGCAAAGACTCTAGCGGGTTACAATGAGCAGTTCTTC	CSAKTLAGYNEQFF
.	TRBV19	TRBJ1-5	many	TGTGCCAGTAGCTACAGGGCGAATCAGCCCCAGCATTTT	CASSYRANQPQHF
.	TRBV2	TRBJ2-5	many	TGTGCCAGCAGGGAGACAGAGGAAGAGACCCAGTACTTC	CASRETEEETQYF
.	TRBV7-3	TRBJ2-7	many	TGTGCCAGCAGCCGGGACGGGACGCGCGAGCAGTACTTC	CASSRDGTREQYF
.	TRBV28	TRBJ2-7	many	TGTGCCAGCCTGGGACCGCGAGGAGAGCAGTACTTC	CASLGPRGEQYF
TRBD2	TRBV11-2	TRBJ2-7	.	TGTGCCAGCAGCTTAGGGAGCGGGAGGGCCTCCTACGAGCAGTACTTC	CASSLGSGRASYEQYF
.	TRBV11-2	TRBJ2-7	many	TGTGCCAGCAGCCCAATTAGTCGAAGGAGGGGGCAGACCTACGAGCAGTACTTC	CASSPISRRRGQTYEQYF
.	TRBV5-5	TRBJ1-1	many	TGTGCCAGCAGCTTGCAGGAGAACACTGAAGCTTTCTTT	CASSLQENTEAFF
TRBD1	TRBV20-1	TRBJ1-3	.	TGCAGTGCTAGTTCGGACAGGGACCTCTCTGGAAACACCATATATTTT	CSASSDRDLSGNTIYF
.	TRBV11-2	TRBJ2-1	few	TGTGCCAGCAGCTCCCATCAGGCGGTCTCCTACAATGAGCAGTTCTTC	CASSSHQAVSYNEQFF
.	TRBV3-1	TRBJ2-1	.	TGTGCCAGCAGAGGTCAGTACAATGAGCAGTTCTTC	CASRGQYNEQFF
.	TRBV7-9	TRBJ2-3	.	TGTGCCAGCAGCTTTGCGAGCACAGATACGCAGTATTTT	CASSFASTDTQYF
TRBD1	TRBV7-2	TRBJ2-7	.	TGTGCCAGCAGCCGGGACAGGGAGCAGTACTTC	CASSRDREQYF
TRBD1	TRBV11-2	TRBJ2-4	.	TGTGCCAGCAGATCCCTGGACAGGGGTGGCGAACAGTACTTC	CASRSLDRGGEQYF
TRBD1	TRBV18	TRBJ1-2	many	TGTGCCAGCTCACCACCCGACAGGGACGATGGCTACACCTTC	CASSPPDRDDGYTF
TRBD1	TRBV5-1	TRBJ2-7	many	TGCGCCAGCAGCTATGGACAGGGGGGAGAAGAGCAGTACTTC	CASSYGQGGEEQYF
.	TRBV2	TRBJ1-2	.	TGTGCATCCCCGCAGGGAGTCCGCTATGGCTACACCTTC	CASPQGVRYGYTF
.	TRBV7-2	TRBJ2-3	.	TGTGCCAGCAGCTTTCGAGGGTGGGGGGCAGATACGCAGTATTTT	CASSFRGWGADTQYF
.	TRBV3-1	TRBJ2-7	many	TGTGCCAGCAGCCAAGGGGCTTATGACGAGCAGTACTTC	CASSQGAYDEQYF